What follows are 14 T cell receptor beta chains derived from one specimen sequenced in a study of shared clonotypes between healthy human individuals (dated by TCRdb to the early 2020s). The library came from the immunoSEQ multiplex PCR assay. The clones in this table, taken by TCRdb from immuneACCESS, are in-frame only. Not every clone is retained; where verified, under half of the shortfall comes from an unresolved V gene, and the cause of the rest is unknown. The sample profile shows around 2.5 million clones; under 95% of them were found once. About 0.38% of the sample is taken by the ten largest. Sequenced sample: naive CD4+ T cells from PBMCs. This sample's cell subset or site label indicates: CD45RA+ positively selected. The receptors were sampled from a man between 18 and 35 years old in good health. Some clones in this sample may be carry-over from other donors' samples.

This clone has a handful of counts. This chain connects TRBV28 to TRBJ1-1; D might be TRBD1 (6 bases). The CDR3 sequence is 12 residues long. The germline CDR1 and CDR2 sequences are MDHEN and SYDVKM. V lost 6 bases to trimming and J lost 8 bases, with 13 bases between them. CDR3 sequence reads: CASSRYGQEAFF. DNA of the CDR3: TGTGCCAGCAGCCGTTACGGACAGGAAGCTTTCTTT.

V is TRBV5-1 and J is TRBJ2-1, with D tentatively TRBD2 (5 bases). The CDR3 extends over 13 amino acids. The germline V gene encodes CDR1 SGHRS and CDR2 YFSETQ. V lost 4 bases to trimming and J lost 10 bases, with 15 bases between them. The chain's CDR3 is CASSIPEAGEQFF. As DNA, the CDR3 is TGCGCCAGCAGCATCCCGGAGGCGGGCGAGCAGTTCTTC. The entire variable domain, with the rest obtained from reference TRBV5-1 and TRBJ2-1, is as follows: KAGVTQTPRYLIKTRGQQVTLSCSPISGHRSVSWYQQTPGQGLQFLFEYFSETQRNKGNFPGRFSGRQFSNSRSEMNVSTLELGDSALYLCASSIPEAGEQFFGPGTRLTVL.

The chain couples TRBV25-1 to TRBJ2-6; D is undetermined. This CDR3 comprises 13 residues. Trimming shortened V by 7 bases and J by 2 bases, and 6 bases separated the two germline ends. Germline-derived CDR1 and CDR2 are MGHDK and SYGVNS. CDR3 nucleotides: TGTGCCAGCACGGAAGCTGGGGCCAACGTCCTGACTTTC. This codes for CASTEAGANVLTF.

This clone was detected once. J is TRBJ2-6 and V is TRBV7-2; D is uncertain. Germline values: CDR1 SGHTA, CDR2 FQGNSA. The CDR3 totals 16 residues. V was shortened by 0 bases and J by 4 bases, with 10 bases between the two germline ends. The CDR3 DNA follows: TGTGCCAGCAGCTTAGCGCGCGCTCGGGGGGCCAACGTCCTGACTTTC. As protein: CASSLARARGANVLTF.

The chain employs TRBV4-3 and TRBJ1-2; a possible D gene is TRBD1 (5 bases). CDR1 is LGHNA and CDR2 is YSLEER in the germline V gene. V lost 0 bases and J lost 4, with 12 bases in between. This CDR3 comprises 15 residues. CDR3 DNA: TGCGCCAGCAGCCAAGATTACGTCAGGGCCTATGGCTACACCTTC. Its protein is CASSQDYVRAYGYTF.

This clone came up once. This chain links TRBV5-1 with TRBJ2-7; 10 bases fit TRBD2. Germline loops: CDR1 SGHRS, CDR2 YFSETQ. This CDR3 spans 18 amino acids. Losses at the gene ends were 1 base for V and 0 bases for J; bases not matched to a gene: 10. CDR3 region: CASSLWLAGAESSYEQYF. The CDR3 bases are TGCGCCAGCAGCTTGTGGCTAGCGGGAGCCGAATCCTCCTACGAGCAGTACTTC.

The chain recombines TRBV30 with TRBJ2-1, with TRBD2 identical over 12 bases. The CDR3 is made up of 14 amino acids. The trim removed 2 bases at V and 8 bases at J, leaving 4 bases unmatched. CDR1 GTSNPN and CDR2 SVGIG come from the germline V gene (reference sequence). The CDR3 DNA is TGTGCCTGGAGTACGACTAGCGGGAGAGATGAGCAGTTCTTC. It is translated as CAWSTTSGRDEQFF. The full variable domain, completed using reference TRBV30 and TRBJ2-1, is SQTIHQWPATLVQPVGSPLSLECTVEGTSNPNLYWYRQAAGRGLQLLFYSVGIGQISSEVPQNLSASRPQDRQFILSSKKLLLSDSGFYLCAWSTTSGRDEQFFGPGTRLTVL.

This clone appeared a single time. This chain's CDR3 is CASSPGGAREQYF. The CDR3 DNA is TGTGCCAGCAGCCCGGGTGGGGCGCGGGAGCAGTACTTC. The V call is TRBV28, the J call TRBJ2-7; perhaps TRBD1 as D (5 bases). The CDR3 sequence is 13 residues long. V was cut by 6 bases and J by 7 bases, with 16 bases left in between. Germline CDR1 reads MDHEN; CDR2 reads SYDVKM.

Concerning this clone itself: The identical CDR3 is also encoded by other nucleotide sequences in the sample. This chain connects TRBV28 to TRBJ1-1; 8 nucleotides agree with TRBD1. Germline assignment: CDR1 MDHEN and CDR2 SYDVKM. The trim removed 10 bases at V and 2 bases at J, leaving 6 bases unmatched. The CDR3 sequence is 13 residues long. CDR3 DNA: TGTGCCACCTTAGACAGGGGAAACACTGAAGCTTTCTTT. The encoded protein is CATLDRGNTEAFF.

The chain joins TRBV2 to TRBJ2-5, with D possibly matching TRBD1 (7 bases). CDR1 and CDR2 (germline): SNHLY, FYNNEI. V was cut by 7 bases and J by 3 bases, with 15 bases left in between. This CDR3 contains 14 residues. The CDR3 sequence is CASTPQGGEETQYF. DNA of the CDR3: TGTGCCAGCACCCCGCAGGGGGGCGAAGAGACCCAGTACTTC.

This clone appeared once. CDR3 amino acids: CASSPYRGEQPQHF. The CDR3 DNA reads TGTGCCAGCAGCCCCTACAGGGGTGAGCAGCCCCAGCATTTT. J is TRBJ1-5 and V is TRBV6-1, with 7 bases aligning to TRBD1. The CDR3 length is 14 residues. V dropped 6 bases and J dropped 7; count of bases not matched to a gene: 9. Germline V gene sequence: CDR1 MNHNS, CDR2 SASEGT.

The chain carries TRBV29-1 and TRBJ1-5; no firm D call. This CDR3 is built from 17 residues. The V end was cut by 4 bases, the J end by 2 bases, with 21 bases between. CDR1 and CDR2 from the germline V gene are SQVTM and ANQGSEA. The CDR3 DNA follows: TGCAGCGTTGTGTGTTTGGGTTGCCTGAATCGCAATCAGCCCCAGCATTTT. This sequence encodes CSVVCLGCLNRNQPQHF. The full variable domain, its missing parts supplied by reference TRBV29-1 and TRBJ1-5, is SAVISQKPSRDICQRGTSLTIQCQVDSQVTMMFWYRQQPGQSLTLIATANQGSEATYESGFVIDKFPISRPNLTFSTLTVSNMSPEDSSIYLCSVVCLGCLNRNQPQHFGDGTRLSIL.

This chain links TRBV6-5 with TRBJ1-1, with D maybe TRBD1 (5 bases). Germline values: CDR1 MNHEY, CDR2 SVGAGI. V was clipped by 4 bases and J by 6 bases, with 15 bases between them. The CDR3 has 14 residues. CDR3 DNA sequence: TGTGCCAGCAGTTCCCGGGGTTTGGGGGCTGAAGCTTTCTTT. It specifies CASSSRGLGAEAFF.

This chain connects TRBV6-5 to TRBJ2-7; D may be TRBD1 or TRBD2 (6 bases each). The CDR3 sequence is 15 residues long. Germline CDR1 is MNHEY and CDR2 is SVGAGI. With 7 bases removed from V and 6 bases from J, the gap between germline ends came to 22 bases. The CDR3 sequence: CASTQRGVLGPEQYF. The CDR3 region has the DNA TGTGCCAGCACCCAGAGGGGGGTACTCGGCCCCGAGCAGTACTTC.